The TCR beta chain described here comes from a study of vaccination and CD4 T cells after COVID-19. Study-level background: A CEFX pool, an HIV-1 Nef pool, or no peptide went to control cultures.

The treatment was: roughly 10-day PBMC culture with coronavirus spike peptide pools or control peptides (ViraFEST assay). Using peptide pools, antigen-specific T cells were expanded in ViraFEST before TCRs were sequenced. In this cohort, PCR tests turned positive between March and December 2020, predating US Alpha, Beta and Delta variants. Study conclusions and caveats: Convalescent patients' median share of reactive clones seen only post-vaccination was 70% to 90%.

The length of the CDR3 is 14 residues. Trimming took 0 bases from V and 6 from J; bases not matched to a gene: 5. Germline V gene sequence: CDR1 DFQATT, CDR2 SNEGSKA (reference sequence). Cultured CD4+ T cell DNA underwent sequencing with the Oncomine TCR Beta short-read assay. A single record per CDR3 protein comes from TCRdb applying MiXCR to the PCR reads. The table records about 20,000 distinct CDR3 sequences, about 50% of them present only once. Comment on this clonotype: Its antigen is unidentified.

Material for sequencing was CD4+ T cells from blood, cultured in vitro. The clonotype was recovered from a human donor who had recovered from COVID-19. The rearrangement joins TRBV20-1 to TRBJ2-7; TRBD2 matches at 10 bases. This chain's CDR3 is CSARDVTSGTEQYF. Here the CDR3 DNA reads TGCAGTGCTAGAGATGTAACTAGCGGGACCGAGCAGTACTTC.